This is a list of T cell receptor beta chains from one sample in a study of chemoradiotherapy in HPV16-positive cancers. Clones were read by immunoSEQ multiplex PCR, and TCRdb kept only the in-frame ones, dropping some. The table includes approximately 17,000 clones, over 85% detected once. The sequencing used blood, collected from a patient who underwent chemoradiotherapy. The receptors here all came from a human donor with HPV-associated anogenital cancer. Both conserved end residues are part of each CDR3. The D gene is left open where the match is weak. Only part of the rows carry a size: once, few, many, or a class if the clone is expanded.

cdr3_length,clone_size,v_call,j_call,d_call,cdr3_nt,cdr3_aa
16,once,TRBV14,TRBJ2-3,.,TGTGCCAGCAGCCAAATTCGTACAGGCGTGACAGATACGCAGTATTTT,CASSQIRTGVTDTQYF
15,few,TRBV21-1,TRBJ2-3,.,TGTGCCAGCAGCAAGCGTAGCGGTAGCACAGATACGCAGTATTTT,CASSKRSGSTDTQYF
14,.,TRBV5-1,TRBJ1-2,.,TGCGCCAGCAGCGCCGGGACCCAATCGGTTGGCTACACCTTC,CASSAGTQSVGYTF
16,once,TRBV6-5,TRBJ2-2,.,TGTGCCAGCAGTTACTTGACGACGGGAAACACCGGGGAGCTGTTTTTT,CASSYLTTGNTGELFF
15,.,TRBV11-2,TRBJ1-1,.,TGTGCCAGCAGCTTAGTTTGGGGTCGAAACACTGAAGCTTTCTTT,CASSLVWGRNTEAFF
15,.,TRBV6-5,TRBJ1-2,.,TGTGCCAGCAGTTACTCAGTATCAACTAACTATGGCTACACCTTC,CASSYSVSTNYGYTF
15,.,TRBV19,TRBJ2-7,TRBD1,TGTGCCAGTAGTCTTCGGACAGGGAGTGGATACGAGCAGTACTTC,CASSLRTGSGYEQYF
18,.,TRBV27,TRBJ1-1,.,TGTGCCTCCCAGGAATACAGGAGGGGTCTAAAGTCGAACACTGAAGCTTTCTTT,CASQEYRRGLKSNTEAFF
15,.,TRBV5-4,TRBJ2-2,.,TGTGCCAGCAGCAAGCGAGACACGAACACCGGGGAGCTGTTTTTT,CASSKRDTNTGELFF
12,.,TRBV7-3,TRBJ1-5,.,TGTGCCAGCACCCGCCGAACTGAGCCCCAGCATTTT,CASTRRTEPQHF
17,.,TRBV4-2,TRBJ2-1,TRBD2,TGTGCCAGCAGCCAAGAGGGCTCACTAGCGGGAGTCAATGAGCAGTTCTTC,CASSQEGSLAGVNEQFF
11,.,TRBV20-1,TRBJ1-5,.,TGCAGTGCGGGCATCGGTCAGCCCCAGCATTTT,CSAGIGQPQHF
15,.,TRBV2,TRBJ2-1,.,TGTGCCAGCAAGACCGACAGAAACTCCTACAATGAGCAGTTCTTC,CASKTDRNSYNEQFF
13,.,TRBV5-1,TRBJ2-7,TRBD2,TGCGCCAGCAGCTCCTCGGGGGGCTACGAGCAGTACTTC,CASSSSGGYEQYF
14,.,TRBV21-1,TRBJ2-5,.,TGTGCCAGCAGCAAATCCGGTTTTGAAGGGACCCAGTACTTC,CASSKSGFEGTQYF
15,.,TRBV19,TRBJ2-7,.,TGTGCCAGTAGTACCTTATCGGGGGGCCAAGGCGAGCAGTACTTC,CASSTLSGGQGEQYF
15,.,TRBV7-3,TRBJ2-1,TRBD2,TGTGCCAGCAGCTCCGGGACTAGCATTTTCAATGAGCAGTTCTTC,CASSSGTSIFNEQFF
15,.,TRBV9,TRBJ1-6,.,TGTGCCAGCAGCGCTTACGCCGGGTCCAATTCACCCCTCCACTTT,CASSAYAGSNSPLHF
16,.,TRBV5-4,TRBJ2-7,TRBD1,TGTGCCAGCAGCTTGGGTTTCGGACAGGGGTCCTACGAGCAGTACTTC,CASSLGFGQGSYEQYF
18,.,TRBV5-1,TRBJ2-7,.,TGCGCCAGCAGCTTGGGCCCCCGCGGACAGTCCACCCTCTACGAGCAGTACTTC,CASSLGPRGQSTLYEQYF
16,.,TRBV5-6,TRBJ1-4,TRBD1,TGTGCCAGCAGCTGGACTGGACAGGAACTTAATGAAAAACTGTTTTTT,CASSWTGQELNEKLFF
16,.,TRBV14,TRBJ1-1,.,TGTGCCAGCAGCCAAGAATTCGGAGTGGGGGTTCCTGAAGCTTTCTTT,CASSQEFGVGVPEAFF
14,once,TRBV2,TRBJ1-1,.,TGTGCCAGCAGCCAAAGGGGGGGAAGCACTGAAGCTTTCTTT,CASSQRGGSTEAFF
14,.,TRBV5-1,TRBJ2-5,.,TGCGCCAGCAGCTTCCAGGGTGTCCAAGAGACCCAGTACTTC,CASSFQGVQETQYF
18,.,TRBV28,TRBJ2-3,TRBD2,TGTGCCAGCAGGACAAGACTAGCCGGGGGGGACCACACAGATACGCAGTATTTT,CASRTRLAGGDHTDTQYF
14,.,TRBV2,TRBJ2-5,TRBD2,TGTGCCAGCAGAGTTAGCGGGAGTGGGGAGACCCAGTACTTC,CASRVSGSGETQYF
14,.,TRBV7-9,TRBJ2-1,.,TGTGCCAGCAGCTTAGTCGCAGGGAGGCCTGAGCAGTTCTTC,CASSLVAGRPEQFF
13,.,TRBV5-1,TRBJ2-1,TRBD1,TGCGCCAGCAGCTCGCCAGGGGGCGGTGAGCAGTTCTTC,CASSSPGGGEQFF
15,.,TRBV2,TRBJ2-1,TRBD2,TGTGCCATCGGAAAAGAGACTAGCCTATGGAATGAGCAGTTCTTC,CAIGKETSLWNEQFF
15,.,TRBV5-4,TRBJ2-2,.,TGTGCCAGCAGCTTGGGCCTAGCGCGAGGCGGGGAGCTGTTTTTT,CASSLGLARGGELFF
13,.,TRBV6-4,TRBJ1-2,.,TGTGCCAGCAGTGACGGACCAGACTATGGCTACACCTTC,CASSDGPDYGYTF
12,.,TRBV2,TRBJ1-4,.,TGTGCCAGCAGCGTTCAGGGTGTGAAACTGTTTTTT,CASSVQGVKLFF
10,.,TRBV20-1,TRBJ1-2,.,TGCAGTGCTAGAGCGGGTGGCTACACCTTC,CSARAGGYTF
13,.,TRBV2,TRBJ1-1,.,TGTGCCAGCACTGCGGGCGGGAACACTGAAGCTTTCTTT,CASTAGGNTEAFF
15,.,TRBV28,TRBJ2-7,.,TGTGCCAGCAGTTTACCGGACTCGAGCTCCTACGAGCAGTACTTC,CASSLPDSSSYEQYF
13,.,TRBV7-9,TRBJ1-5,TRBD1,TGTGCCAGCAGCCAAACAGGGGATCAGCCCCAGCATTTT,CASSQTGDQPQHF
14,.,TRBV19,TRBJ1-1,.,TGTGCCAGTAGCGGAGGCAGTTTCTTCACTGAAGCTTTCTTT,CASSGGSFFTEAFF
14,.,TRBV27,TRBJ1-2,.,TGTGCCAGCAGTTGGTCGGGGGCCAACTATGGCTACACCTTC,CASSWSGANYGYTF
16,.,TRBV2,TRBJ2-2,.,TGTGCCAGCAGTGGGGGTGGAGCGGCTCGAACCGGGGAGCTGTTTTTT,CASSGGGAARTGELFF
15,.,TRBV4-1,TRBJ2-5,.,TGCGCCAGCAGCCAAGAATCAGTGGGTTGGGAGACCCAGTACTTC,CASSQESVGWETQYF
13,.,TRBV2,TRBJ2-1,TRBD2,TGTGCCAGCACCGGGCTAGCGGACAATGAGCAGTTCTTC,CASTGLADNEQFF
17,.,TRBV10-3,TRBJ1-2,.,TGTGCCATCAGTGAATCGATATCGGGGAGGCTTGGCTATGGCTACACCTTC,CAISESISGRLGYGYTF
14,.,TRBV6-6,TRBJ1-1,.,TGTGCCAGCAGTCCAACAGGATCGAACACTGAAGCTTTCTTT,CASSPTGSNTEAFF
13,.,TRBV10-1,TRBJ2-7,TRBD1,TGCGCCAGCAGTGACTCTACAGGGGCCGAGCAGTACTTC,CASSDSTGAEQYF
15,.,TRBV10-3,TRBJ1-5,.,TGTGCCATCAGTGAGTCGTACATTGGCGATCAGCCCCAGCATTTT,CAISESYIGDQPQHF
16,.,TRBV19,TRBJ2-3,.,TGTGCCAGTAGTGCGATACAGGGTGGGGGAACAGATACGCAGTATTTT,CASSAIQGGGTDTQYF
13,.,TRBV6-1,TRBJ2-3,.,TGTGCCAGCAGAACCATTAGCACAGATACGCAGTATTTT,CASRTISTDTQYF
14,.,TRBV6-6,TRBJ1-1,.,TGTGCCAGCAGTCCAAGGGTGCAGGGCACTGAAGCTTTCTTT,CASSPRVQGTEAFF
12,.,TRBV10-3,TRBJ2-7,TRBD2,TGTGCCATCAGTGGGGGGAGGGACGAGCAGTACTTC,CAISGGRDEQYF
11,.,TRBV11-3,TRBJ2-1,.,TGTGCCAGCACCTCGGGGGATGAGCAGTTCTTC,CASTSGDEQFF
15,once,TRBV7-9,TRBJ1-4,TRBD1,TGTGCCAGCAGCCTACGGCTTGGACAGGAAGAAAAACTGTTTTTT,CASSLRLGQEEKLFF
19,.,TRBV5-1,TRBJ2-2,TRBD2,TGCGCCAGCAGCTTGGTTCCCCTAGCGGGGGGAGCCAAAGCCGGGGAGCTGTTTTTT,CASSLVPLAGGAKAGELFF
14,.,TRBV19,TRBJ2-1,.,TGTGCCAGTAGTACCCGACCAAACTACAATGAGCAGTTCTTC,CASSTRPNYNEQFF